This T cell receptor beta chain emerged from a study of OX40 agonist ivuxolimab in advanced cancers. Study overall: A male proportion of 82.7% was recorded, with mean age around 64 years and range roughly 23 to 90. Enrollees could have had prior anti-PD-1, anti-PD-L1 or anti-CTLA-4 therapy, which about 40% had received. The study reported partial responses in three patients: one hepatocellular carcinoma, two cutaneous melanoma. Study-wide points: Low levels of normalized T-cell clonal expansion also appeared in some nonresponders.

With respect to this clone: The antigen is unknown.

This CDR3 has 13 residues. V was pared by 5 bases and J by 6 bases, with 5 bases of the junction left unmatched. Per germline, CDR1 SGHNT and CDR2 YENEEA. The method was immunoSEQ multiplex PCR; TCRdb's version includes in-frame clones alone and lacks a portion of them. This sample has some 52,000 clones, with 94% found just once. This TCR was recovered from an adult with an advanced solid tumor such as melanoma, head and neck, liver or kidney cancer. The sample consisted of CD4+ or CD8+ T cells sorted from blood, taken in a trial of the OX40 agonist ivuxolimab. The V call is TRBV11-3, the J call TRBJ2-3; the match to TRBD2 covers 7 bases. The CDR3 nucleotides are TGTGCCAGCAGCCCCAGCGGGAAGGATACGCAGTATTTT. Translating it yields CASSPSGKDTQYF.